Sequencing of this T cell receptor (beta chain) was carried out in a study of T cell responses to AZD1222 COVID-19 vaccine. Trimming at V came to 3 bases and at J to 0 bases, leaving 6 bases not matched to a gene. Looked up from germline, CDR1 is SGHDT and CDR2 is YYEEEE. The CDR3 totals 15 residues. Profiled with immunoSEQ multiplex PCR; TCRdb holds only in-frame clones, not every one. The data show about 120,000 clones, about 90% seen once. This specimen consisted of peripheral blood, obtained on day 0 of AZD1222 vaccination. This chain joins TRBV5-6 and TRBJ2-7; 7 nucleotides agree with TRBD2. The TCR was taken from an adult in good health. The CDR3 here is CASSSGLAASYEQYF. DNA of the CDR3: TGTGCCAGCAGCTCGGGGCTAGCGGCCTCCTACGAGCAGTACTTC.